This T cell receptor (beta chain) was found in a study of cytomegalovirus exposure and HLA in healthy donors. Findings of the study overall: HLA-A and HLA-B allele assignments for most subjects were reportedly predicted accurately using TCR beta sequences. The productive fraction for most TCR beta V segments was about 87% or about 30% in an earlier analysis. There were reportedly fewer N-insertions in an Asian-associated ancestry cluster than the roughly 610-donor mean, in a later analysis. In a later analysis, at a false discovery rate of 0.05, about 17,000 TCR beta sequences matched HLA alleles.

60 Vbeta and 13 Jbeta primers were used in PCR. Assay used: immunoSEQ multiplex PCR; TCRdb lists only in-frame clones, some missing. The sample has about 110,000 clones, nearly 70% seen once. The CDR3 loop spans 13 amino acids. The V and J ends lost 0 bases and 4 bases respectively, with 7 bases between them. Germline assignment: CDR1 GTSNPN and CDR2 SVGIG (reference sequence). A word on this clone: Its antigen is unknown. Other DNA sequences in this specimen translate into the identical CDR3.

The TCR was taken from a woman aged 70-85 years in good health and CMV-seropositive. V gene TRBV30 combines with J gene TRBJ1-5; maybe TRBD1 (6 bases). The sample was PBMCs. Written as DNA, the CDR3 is TGTGCCTGGAGTGTACAGGGTAATCAGCCCCAGCATTTT. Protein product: CAWSVQGNQPQHF.